A selection of T cell receptor beta chains follows, all from one sample in a study of human T cells and chemical hapten exposure. TCRdb re-derived calls from the RACE reads in MiXCR, one entry per CDR3 protein. This table holds some 81,000 distinct CDR3 sequences, 8.6% found once. Sequenced: whole blood. The receptors were gathered from a female donor in good health. Some clones in this sample may be carry-over from other donors' samples. Both conserved end residues are part of each CDR3. The order of the fields is V gene, D gene, clone size, J gene, CDR3 protein, CDR3 DNA. D genes are given only for firm matches. Expanded clones are given a class, and other clones once, few, many or no size at all.

V: TRBV2; D: -; size: -; J: TRBJ2-5; CDR3: CASSGLVQETQYF; DNA: TGTGCCAGCAGCGGTCTGGTCCAAGAGACCCAGTACTTC
V: TRBV28; D: -; size: -; J: TRBJ1-1; CDR3: CASSLTFGDLNTEAFF; DNA: TGTGCCAGCAGTTTGACGTTCGGGGATTTGAACACTGAAGCTTTCTTT
V: TRBV10-3; D: -; size: -; J: TRBJ2-5; CDR3: CAISGLRETQYF; DNA: TGTGCCATCAGTGGACTTAGAGAGACCCAGTACTTC
V: TRBV27; D: -; size: many; J: TRBJ2-4; CDR3: CASSSPLIPQGTKNIQYF; DNA: TGTGCCAGCAGTTCACCCCTAATCCCACAGGGCACCAAAAACATTCAGTACTTC
V: TRBV5-8; D: -; size: many; J: TRBJ2-1; CDR3: CASSSPSNEQFF; DNA: TGTGCCAGCAGCTCCCCATCCAATGAGCAGTTCTTC
V: TRBV20-1; D: TRBD2; size: few; J: TRBJ2-7; CDR3: CSAPSGGAEGEQYF; DNA: TGCAGTGCTCCTAGCGGGGGGGCCGAAGGCGAGCAGTACTTC
V: TRBV6-2/TRBV6-3; D: -; size: many; J: TRBJ2-1; CDR3: CASSSLYNEQFF; DNA: TGTGCCAGCAGCTCGCTCTACAATGAGCAGTTCTTC
V: TRBV12-3/TRBV12-4; D: -; size: many; J: TRBJ1-1; CDR3: CASSLGRYTEAFF; DNA: TGTGCCAGCAGTCTCGGCAGGTACACTGAAGCTTTCTTT
V: TRBV7-2; D: -; size: -; J: TRBJ2-2; CDR3: CASSQMGGQPNTGELFF; DNA: TGTGCCAGCAGTCAGATGGGGGGCCAACCGAACACCGGGGAGCTGTTTTTT
V: TRBV5-6; D: -; size: few; J: TRBJ2-7; CDR3: CASSLAGEEQYF; DNA: TGTGCCAGCAGCTTGGCGGGCGAGGAGCAGTACTTC
V: TRBV6-2/TRBV6-3; D: -; size: many; J: TRBJ2-3; CDR3: CASSLGGDADTQYF; DNA: TGTGCCAGCAGTCTGGGGGGCGACGCAGATACGCAGTATTTT
V: TRBV5-1; D: -; size: few; J: TRBJ2-5; CDR3: CASSTRETQYF; DNA: TGCGCCAGCTCGACCAGAGAGACCCAGTACTTC
V: TRBV28; D: TRBD2; size: few; J: TRBJ2-3; CDR3: CASSSGGLGTDTQYF; DNA: TGTGCCAGCAGTTCGGGAGGCTTAGGCACAGATACGCAGTATTTT
V: TRBV10-3; D: TRBD2; size: -; J: TRBJ2-3; CDR3: CAISESTLAGVTDTQYF; DNA: TGTGCCATCAGTGAGTCGACGTTAGCGGGGGTCACAGATACGCAGTATTTT
V: TRBV20-1; D: -; size: -; J: TRBJ2-3; CDR3: CSVSLGTLVDTQYF; DNA: TGCAGTGTGAGTTTGGGGACTCTCGTCGATACGCAGTATTTT
V: TRBV7-2; D: TRBD2; size: many; J: TRBJ2-5; CDR3: CASSFQRGAETQYF; DNA: TGTGCCAGCAGCTTTCAGCGGGGGGCAGAGACCCAGTACTTC
V: TRBV6-1; D: -; size: few; J: TRBJ1-1; CDR3: CATNVVQTMNTEAFF; DNA: TGTGCGACTAATGTAGTACAGACTATGAACACTGAAGCTTTCTTT
V: TRBV5-6; D: -; size: many; J: TRBJ1-1; CDR3: CASSFFSGFMNTEAFF; DNA: TGTGCCAGCAGTTTCTTTTCAGGGTTCATGAACACTGAAGCTTTCTTT
V: TRBV29-1; D: -; size: few; J: TRBJ2-5; CDR3: CSGRRETQYF; DNA: TGCAGCGGAAGGAGGGAGACCCAGTACTTC
V: TRBV10-3; D: TRBD2; size: few; J: TRBJ2-4; CDR3: CAISEPGWSSGGATKNIQYF; DNA: TGTGCCATCAGTGAACCCGGCTGGAGCAGCGGGGGGGCGACCAAAAACATTCAGTACTTC
V: TRBV6-1; D: -; size: many; J: TRBJ2-3; CDR3: CASSEFHSTDTQYF; DNA: TGTGCCAGCAGTGAATTCCATAGCACAGATACGCAGTATTTT
V: TRBV6-5; D: -; size: once; J: TRBJ1-6; CDR3: CASNQGSYNSPLHF; DNA: TGTGCCAGCAATCAGGGGTCCTATAATTCACCCCTCCACTTT
V: TRBV7-2; D: -; size: many; J: TRBJ2-3; CDR3: CASSINSIDTDTQYF; DNA: TGTGCCAGCAGCATCAATTCGATAGACACAGATACGCAGTATTTT
V: TRBV7-2; D: TRBD1; size: -; J: TRBJ2-3; CDR3: CASSLEGTGGWTDTQYF; DNA: TGTGCCAGCAGCTTAGAGGGGACAGGGGGGTGGACAGATACGCAGTATTTT
V: TRBV7-8; D: -; size: -; J: TRBJ2-6; CDR3: CASSLDGRTGANVLTF; DNA: TGTGCCAGCAGCTTAGATGGGCGAACTGGGGCCAACGTCCTGACTTTC
V: TRBV12-3/TRBV12-4; D: -; size: many; J: TRBJ2-3; CDR3: CASGLTGSTDTQYF; DNA: TGTGCCAGCGGATTAACAGGGTCCACAGATACGCAGTATTTT
V: TRBV10-3; D: -; size: -; J: TRBJ2-3; CDR3: CATLEGPLSADTQYF; DNA: TGTGCCACCCTAGAGGGGCCTTTATCTGCGGATACGCAGTATTTT
V: TRBV7-9; D: -; size: -; J: TRBJ2-1; CDR3: CASSLTPRNDGTYNEQFF; DNA: TGTGCCAGCAGCCTAACACCCCGAAACGACGGAACATACAATGAGCAGTTCTTC
V: TRBV3-1; D: -; size: many; J: TRBJ2-1; CDR3: CASSQLAGAYNEQFF; DNA: TGTGCCAGCAGCCAACTGGCGGGGGCATACAATGAGCAGTTCTTC
V: TRBV6-2/TRBV6-3; D: TRBD1; size: -; J: TRBJ2-7; CDR3: CASSYTGVNYEQYF; DNA: TGTGCCAGCAGTTATACAGGGGTGAACTACGAGCAGTACTTC
V: TRBV12-3/TRBV12-4; D: -; size: -; J: TRBJ2-5; CDR3: CASSETAPLSGETQYF; DNA: TGTGCCAGCAGTGAGACCGCCCCCCTATCCGGAGAGACCCAGTACTTC
V: TRBV18; D: -; size: -; J: TRBJ2-6; CDR3: CASSPLPPGPGANVLTF; DNA: TGTGCCAGCTCCCCGCTACCTCCAGGCCCGGGGGCCAACGTCCTGACTTTC
V: TRBV20-1; D: -; size: many; J: TRBJ2-7; CDR3: CSARDLVRYYEQYF; DNA: TGCAGTGCTAGAGATCTGGTCCGTTACTACGAGCAGTACTTC
V: TRBV7-2; D: -; size: few; J: TRBJ2-2; CDR3: CASSLGAGSTGELFF; DNA: TGTGCCAGCAGCTTAGGGGCGGGGAGCACCGGGGAGCTGTTTTTT
V: TRBV12-3/TRBV12-4; D: TRBD1; size: many; J: TRBJ1-2; CDR3: CASSSPGQGKAGYTF; DNA: TGTGCCAGCAGTTCTCCGGGACAGGGGAAAGCTGGCTACACCTTC
V: TRBV3-1; D: -; size: many; J: TRBJ1-6; CDR3: CASSQDMRPLHF; DNA: TGTGCCAGCAGCCAAGATATGAGACCCCTCCACTTT
V: TRBV27; D: TRBD1; size: many; J: TRBJ2-3; CDR3: CASSLSIVFQGQSTDTQYF; DNA: TGTGCCAGCAGTTTATCGATTGTCTTCCAGGGACAGAGCACAGATACGCAGTATTTT
V: TRBV6-2/TRBV6-3; D: TRBD2; size: few; J: TRBJ2-1; CDR3: CASSPSGGNNEQFF; DNA: TGTGCCAGCAGCCCCAGCGGGGGGAACAATGAGCAGTTCTTC
V: TRBV6-1; D: -; size: few; J: TRBJ2-7; CDR3: CASSVRTEIYEQYF; DNA: TGTGCCAGCAGTGTCCGGACAGAAATCTACGAGCAGTACTTC
V: TRBV29-1; D: TRBD1; size: many; J: TRBJ2-7; CDR3: CSVEVSIRDRTYEQYF; DNA: TGCAGCGTTGAAGTTTCCATCCGGGACAGGACCTACGAGCAGTACTTC
V: TRBV18; D: -; size: few; J: TRBJ1-1; CDR3: CASSVQGLSTEAFF; DNA: TGTGCCAGCTCTGTACAGGGCCTGAGCACTGAAGCTTTCTTT
V: TRBV7-2; D: -; size: few; J: TRBJ1-6; CDR3: CASSLVGNSPLHF; DNA: TGTGCCAGCAGCTTAGTCGGTAATTCACCCCTCCACTTT
V: TRBV7-2; D: -; size: many; J: TRBJ2-1; CDR3: CASSLPYNEQFF; DNA: TGTGCCAGCAGCTTACCATACAATGAGCAGTTCTTC
V: TRBV28; D: TRBD2; size: -; J: TRBJ2-1; CDR3: CASTLAGGSYNEQFF; DNA: TGTGCCAGTACCCTGGCGGGGGGGTCCTACAATGAGCAGTTCTTC
V: TRBV7-8; D: -; size: -; J: TRBJ2-3; CDR3: CASSLRGGADTQYF; DNA: TGTGCCAGCAGCTTACGAGGGGGGGCTGATACGCAGTATTTT
V: TRBV29-1; D: -; size: few; J: TRBJ2-3; CDR3: CSVRTVSTDTQYF; DNA: TGCAGCGTTCGGACAGTCAGCACAGATACGCAGTATTTT